Shown below are 9 T cell receptor beta chains from a single sample sequenced in a study of Ad26.COV2.S vaccination and SARS-CoV-2 variants. Clones were read by immunoSEQ multiplex PCR, and TCRdb kept only the in-frame ones, dropping some. This sample yields approximately 300,000 clones, of which 85% are seen a single time; approximately 2.2% belongs to the top ten. The sample's treatment: some 20 received Ad26.COV2.S at low or high dose, single or two shots; several received placebo; per-sample allocation not given. Day 63 after the first injection of vaccine or placebo was the sampling time. The starting material was peripheral blood, obtained in a trial of Ad26.COV2.S vaccine versus placebo. Receptors were obtained from a person aged 18-65 years who received the Ad26.COV2.S COVID-19 vaccine or a placebo.

This rearrangement joins TRBV13 to TRBJ2-1; 15 bases align to TRBD2. This CDR3 has 19 residues. Trimming at V came to 2 bases and at J to 0 bases, leaving 5 bases not matched to a gene. In germline, CDR1 is PRHDT, CDR2 FYEKMQ (reference sequence). The CDR3 region is CASSLLGLAGGSSYNEQFF. CDR3 coding DNA: TGTGCCAGCAGCTTATTGGGACTAGCGGGGGGAAGCTCCTACAATGAGCAGTTCTTC.

The chain recombines TRBV7-9 with TRBJ1-5; perhaps TRBD1 as D (5 bases). Germline V gene data show CDR1 as SEHNR and CDR2 as FQNEAQ (reference sequence). The length of the CDR3 is 15 residues. Trimming took off 5 bases at V and 3 bases at J, with 14 bases between the two ends. The CDR3 here is CASSPRDGLNQPQHF. The DNA for the CDR3 is TGTGCCAGCAGCCCACGGGACGGCCTCAATCAGCCCCAGCATTTT.

The chain couples TRBV6-5 to TRBJ2-2; D may match TRBD1 or TRBD2 (5 bases each). The V end was cut by 7 bases, the J end by 1 base, with 13 bases between. The CDR3 sequence is 15 residues long. Looked up from germline, CDR1 is MNHEY and CDR2 is SVGAGI. This CDR3 is CASTQGRLNTGELFF. The CDR3 nucleotides read TGTGCCAGCACCCAGGGACGGTTGAACACCGGGGAGCTGTTTTTT.

Details on this clone: The sample has other DNA sequences that encode this CDR3 too. The V call is TRBV7-9, the J call TRBJ1-1, with D unresolved. V lost 1 base to trimming and J lost 1 base, with 4 bases between them. The V gene's germline CDR1 is SEHNR and CDR2 FQNEAQ (reference sequence). There are 13 residues in the CDR3. This chain's CDR3 is CASSLGANTEAFF. For the CDR3, the DNA is TGTGCCAGCAGCTTAGGGGCGAACACTGAAGCTTTCTTT.

V gene TRBV10-2 combines with J gene TRBJ1-3; D gene ambiguous. The length of the CDR3 is 12 residues. Germline values: CDR1 WSHSY, CDR2 SAAADI. Trimming left V 6 bases short and J 1 base short, with 4 bases between. The CDR3 DNA reads TGCGCCAGCAGACCGTCTGGAAACACCATATATTTT. It translates to CASRPSGNTIYF.

The chain carries TRBV6-1 and TRBJ1-5; D remains unclear. The V and J ends lost 2 bases and 2 bases respectively, with 7 bases between them. The CDR3 runs 14 residues. Per germline, CDR1 MNHNS and CDR2 SASEGT. The CDR3 region is CASSERKGNQPQHF. The CDR3 DNA reads as TGTGCCAGCAGTGAACGCAAGGGCAATCAGCCCCAGCATTTT.

The chain employs TRBV12-5 and TRBJ2-5; 14 bases agree with TRBD2. CDR3 size: 17 residues. Germline CDR1 and CDR2: LGHNT and FRNRAP. V lost 3 bases, J lost 1 base, and 4 bases stayed unmatched. The CDR3 here is CASGLGLAGGAQETQYF. CDR3 coding DNA: TGTGCTAGTGGTTTAGGACTAGCGGGGGGCGCCCAAGAGACCCAGTACTTC.

V is TRBV13 and J is TRBJ1-2; 10 bases fit TRBD1. V was pared by 5 bases and J by 7 bases, with 13 bases of the junction left unmatched. CDR3 length equals 16 residues. Per germline, CDR1 PRHDT and CDR2 FYEKMQ (reference sequence). DNA for the CDR3: TGTGCCAGCAGCCTCACTCTACCGGGACAGGGGAGTGGCTACACCTTC. Its translation is CASSLTLPGQGSGYTF. Filled out from reference TRBV13 and TRBJ1-2, the complete variable domain reads AAGVIQSPRHLIKEKRETATLKCYPIPRHDTVYWYQQGPGQDPQFLISFYEKMQSDKGSIPDRFSAQQFSDYHSELNMSSLELGDSALYFCASSLTLPGQGSGYTFGSGTRLTVV.

This clone was seen a handful of times. The J gene is TRBJ2-2, the V gene TRBV21-1; the tabulated D call, TRBD2, remains unverified against the DNA. TRBV21-1 is recorded as a pseudogene. This CDR3 has 18 residues. CDR3 DNA sequence: TGTGCCAGCAGCGCCCGGACCCACGGGGTCGGCGTCGCCGGGGAGCTGTTTTTT. Residues: CASSARTHGVGVAGELFF.